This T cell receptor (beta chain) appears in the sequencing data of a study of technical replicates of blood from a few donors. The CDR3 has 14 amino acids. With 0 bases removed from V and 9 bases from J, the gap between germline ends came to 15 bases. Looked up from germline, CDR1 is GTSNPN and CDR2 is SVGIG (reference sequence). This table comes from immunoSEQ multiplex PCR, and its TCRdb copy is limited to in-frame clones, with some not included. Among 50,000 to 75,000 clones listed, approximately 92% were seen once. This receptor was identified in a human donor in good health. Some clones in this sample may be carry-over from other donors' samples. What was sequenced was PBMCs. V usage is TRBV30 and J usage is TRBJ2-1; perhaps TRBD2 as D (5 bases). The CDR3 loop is CAWSVLLGSGEQFF. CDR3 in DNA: TGTGCCTGGAGTGTACTATTAGGGAGCGGTGAGCAGTTCTTC.